The rows below give T cell receptor beta chains drawn from one sample of a study of T cell responses to AZD1222 COVID-19 vaccine. The repertoire was sequenced with immunoSEQ multiplex PCR; TCRdb's copy has only in-frame clones and lacks some. The sample lists fewer than 200,000 clones; around 94% were seen once. Specimen: peripheral blood, collected 28 days after the second AZD1222 dose. Source of these receptors: an adult who received the AZD1222 COVID-19 vaccine. Both conserved end residues are part of each CDR3. Fields, in order: V gene, J gene, clone size, D gene, CDR3 DNA, CDR3 protein. The D gene is left open where the match is weak. Size values are once, few and many counts, or a class for expanded clones, and some rows have none.

TRBV4-3,TRBJ1-3,.,.,TGCGCCAGCAGCCAAGATCTAATGACTTCTGGAAACACCATATATTTT,CASSQDLMTSGNTIYF
TRBV6-5,TRBJ1-3,.,.,TGTGCCAGCAGTTACTCCGGCCTGGGAGACACCATATATTTT,CASSYSGLGDTIYF
TRBV30,TRBJ2-7,once,.,TGTGCCTGGAGTGTGAGGGGGATCTACGAGCAGTACTTC,CAWSVRGIYEQYF
TRBV19,TRBJ2-1,.,TRBD2,TGTGCCAGTAGTTTTTCGACTAGCGGGGGCTACAATGAGCAGTTCTTC,CASSFSTSGGYNEQFF
TRBV2,TRBJ2-1,.,TRBD2,TGTGCCAGCAGTGACTCACTAGCGGGGGGGCGGGATGAGCAGTTCTTC,CASSDSLAGGRDEQFF
TRBV18,TRBJ1-5,once,.,TGTGCCAGCTCACCTTATGGGGAACGTAGCAATCAGCCCCAGCATTTT,CASSPYGERSNQPQHF
TRBV6-5,TRBJ1-6,.,TRBD1,TGTGCCAGCAGTTACTCTAGGACAGGGCACTCACCCCTCCACTTT,CASSYSRTGHSPLHF
TRBV4-1,TRBJ1-3,.,.,TGCGCCAGCAGCCAAGAACACTGGGGGGTTGGAAACACCATATATTTT,CASSQEHWGVGNTIYF
TRBV7-9,TRBJ1-2,.,.,TGTGCCAGCAGTGGACAGCCTAACTATGGCTACACCTTC,CASSGQPNYGYTF
TRBV6-5,TRBJ1-6,.,.,TGTGCCAGCAGGCGGTCAGAAGGAAATAATTCACCCCTCCACTTT,CASRRSEGNNSPLHF
TRBV7-3,TRBJ2-2,.,TRBD2,TGTGCCAGCAGCTTAACAAGCGGGAGGGCCGGGGAGCTGTTTTTT,CASSLTSGRAGELFF
TRBV28,TRBJ1-1,.,.,TGTGCCAGCAGGTCGGCGAACACTGAAGCTTTCTTT,CASRSANTEAFF
TRBV6-6,TRBJ2-2,.,TRBD1,TGTGCCAGCAGCCCCGGGACAGGGGGTAGCGGGGAGCTGTTTTTT,CASSPGTGGSGELFF
TRBV7-3,TRBJ2-1,.,TRBD2,TGTGCCAGCAGCTTATGGCCTAGCGGGAGTGGGGCTTTGAGTGAGCAGTTCTTC,CASSLWPSGSGALSEQFF
TRBV28,TRBJ1-1,.,.,TGTGCCAGCAGTCCGAAGCTAAGAGGGATCGGGGCTTTCTTT,CASSPKLRGIGAFF
TRBV19,TRBJ2-5,.,.,TGTGCCAGTAGTATAGCTAGCGAAGAGACCCAGTACTTC,CASSIASEETQYF
TRBV6-6,TRBJ1-2,.,.,TGTGCCAGCAGGGGAGGGGACTATGGCTACACCTTC,CASRGGDYGYTF
TRBV5-5,TRBJ1-2,once,TRBD1,TGTGCCAGCTATCCCCAGACAGGGTGGAATGGCTACACCTTC,CASYPQTGWNGYTF
TRBV5-8,TRBJ1-2,once,.,TGTGCCAGCAGCTTGGTACCGCGAGGCCTATCCTCTGGCTACACCTTC,CASSLVPRGLSSGYTF
TRBV23-1,TRBJ1-5,.,TRBD1,TGCGCCAGCAGTCAGGCAGGGGGCGTTCTTAATCAGCCCCAGCATTTT,CASSQAGGVLNQPQHF
TRBV7-3,TRBJ1-1,.,.,TGTGCCAGCAGCTACACTAGCGTCACTGAAGCTTTCTTT,CASSYTSVTEAFF
TRBV5-6,TRBJ2-7,.,.,TGTGCCAGCAGCTTGCTTGGCGAGCAGTACTTC,CASSLLGEQYF
TRBV19,TRBJ2-1,.,.,TGTGCCAGTAGTATCGTGCCGGGGCTAGACAATGAGCAGTTCTTC,CASSIVPGLDNEQFF
TRBV6-5,TRBJ1-5,.,.,TGTGCCAGCAGGGCAACTACCGAAGGCCAGCCCCAGCATTTT,CASRATTEGQPQHF
TRBV7-8,TRBJ1-6,.,TRBD1,TGTGCCAGCCGACCCGGGACAGGGGTCTATAATTCACCCCTCCACTTT,CASRPGTGVYNSPLHF
TRBV5-1,TRBJ2-1,.,TRBD2,TGCGCCAGCACCCTAAGCGGGAGTCTTAATGAGCAGTTCTTC,CASTLSGSLNEQFF
TRBV30,TRBJ2-1,.,.,TGTGCCTGGAGTGTAAACAGATGGGATGAGCAGTTCTTC,CAWSVNRWDEQFF
TRBV19,TRBJ1-5,.,.,TGTGCCAGTAGTCCCTCCCAGACAGCTCATCCCTATAGCAATCAGCCCCAGCATTTT,CASSPSQTAHPYSNQPQHF
TRBV6-4,TRBJ2-1,.,.,TGTGCCAGCAGTGACTCGGGTTTGGGGTACAATGAGCAGTTCTTC,CASSDSGLGYNEQFF
TRBV19,TRBJ2-5,.,TRBD1,TGTGCCAGTAGGACAGGGGGCCAAGAGACCCAGTACTTC,CASRTGGQETQYF
TRBV7-2,TRBJ1-1,.,.,TGTGCCAGCAGATACCCGGGGGCTGAAGCTTTCTTT,CASRYPGAEAFF
TRBV28,TRBJ1-5,.,.,TGTGCCAGCAGGCTACAGTTCCATAGCAATCAGCCCCAGCATTTT,CASRLQFHSNQPQHF
TRBV6-5,TRBJ1-5,.,TRBD1,TGTGCCAGCAGTTACTCGGACAGGGAGAATCAGCCCCAGCATTTT,CASSYSDRENQPQHF
TRBV19,TRBJ2-5,.,.,TGTGCCAGTAGTAAAGTCGCAGGGCAAGAGACCCAGTACTTC,CASSKVAGQETQYF
TRBV11-2,TRBJ1-2,.,.,TGTGCCAGCAGCTTAGATCCATCGAGGCGGGGCTACACCTTC,CASSLDPSRRGYTF
TRBV2,TRBJ2-4,once,.,TGTGCCAGCAACGAGGTAGTCGCGGAGGGCATTCAGTACTTC,CASNEVVAEGIQYF
TRBV7-9,TRBJ1-1,.,.,TGTGCCAGCAGCTTACAAGCGGCCATGAACACTGAAGCTTTCTTT,CASSLQAAMNTEAFF
TRBV9,TRBJ2-7,.,.,TGTGCCAGCAGCGTAGGGCAGGGTTGGGGCTACGAGCAGTACTTC,CASSVGQGWGYEQYF
TRBV5-5,TRBJ2-1,.,TRBD2,TGTGCCAGCAGGGGACTAGCGGGAGAGAATTACAATGAGCAGTTCTTC,CASRGLAGENYNEQFF
TRBV5-4,TRBJ1-2,few,.,TGTGCCAGCAGCATGGGGGGGCAGTTCTATGGCTACACCTTC,CASSMGGQFYGYTF
TRBV4-3,TRBJ2-7,few,TRBD1,TGCGCCAGCAGCCAGCGGACAGGCTCCTACGAGCAGTACTTC,CASSQRTGSYEQYF
TRBV19,TRBJ2-3,once,.,TGTGCCACTCAGAACACAGATACGCAGTATTTT,CATQNTDTQYF
TRBV7-9,TRBJ1-2,few,TRBD1,TGTGCCAGCAGCTCGGGGACAGAAAACTATGGCTACACCTTC,CASSSGTENYGYTF
TRBV2,TRBJ2-7,.,TRBD2,TGTGCCAGCAGTGGAGGGACTAGCGGGAGGGACGAGCAGTACTTC,CASSGGTSGRDEQYF
TRBV28,TRBJ1-2,.,TRBD1,TGTGCCAGCAGCCGGACAGGGATCGGCTACACCTTC,CASSRTGIGYTF